This T cell receptor (beta chain) was retrieved from a study of blood T cell repertoires in COVID-19 (dated by TCRdb to 2018 to 2020). Background for the entire study: Samples from collaborators originated in the United States, Italy and Spain and spanned both the acute and convalescent phases of COVID-19. The material from the prospective study consisted of cDNA or gDNA derived from T cells, B-cell-depleted T cells, or PBMCs. Deeply sampled blood TCRbeta repertoires from subjects exposed to, actively infected with, or recovered from COVID-19 were included in the dataset. The repertoires were released in a freely available public database intended as a resource for research on the immune response to SARS-CoV-2. The sample metadata nearly always contained a de-identified subject ID, COVID-19 status, age in years and sex. HLA class I and class II types, where available, came from metadata supplied by the sample provider rather than from assay-based typing. Samples were obtained from the ongoing ImmuneRACE study (first 160 participants) and from 1,254 subjects provided by 6 global collaborators. Broad study findings and their caveats: The quantity of clinical and demographic metadata differed by source and by participant and was supplied without curation.

At the junction V is shortened by 6 bases and J by 5 bases; bases outside the gene matches: 6. The germline V gene gives CDR1 as SQVTM and CDR2 as ANQGSEA. Reading from cysteine to phenylalanine, the CDR3 counts 12 amino acids. Only the CDR3 part of the read is kept: 36 bases, read in frame from the first base. TCRbeta CDR3 regions were amplified from genomic DNA by means of the immunoSEQ Assay, a bias-controlled multiplex PCR. The authors' analysis ran thus. Within the assay, amplification of reference gene primers was used to estimate how many nucleated cells each sample contained. Sequence reads were collapsed and filtered to measure the absolute abundance of every unique TCRbeta CDR3 rearrangement. For each sample, productive Simpson clonality was calculated as the square root of Simpson's diversity index over productive rearrangements. What TCRdb holds here is the immuneACCESS table cut down to in-frame rearrangements. Part of the clones is not present; checked against another copy, under half of the missing clones reflect an unresolved V gene, and the others are unexplained. V and J calls and clone size come straight from that table; D and trimming were deduced from the DNA. The sample table contains under 250,000 clones; only one count was recorded for about 80% of them. The top ten hold around 2.7% of the sample.

A second Seattle source provided samples from volunteer blood donors who had recovered from COVID-19. The collaborating institutions used their own protocols to collect whole blood in K2EDTA tubes. For TCRbeta analysis, collaborators shipped samples as frozen whole blood, isolated PBMCs, or DNA extracted from either of those sample types. Remarks on this clone: Its antigen is not yet known. Within one base of it there is no much larger clone, and no base qualities were kept.

The receptor chain draws on TRBV29-1 and TRBJ2-7; the central 8 bases match TRBD1. The sequencing sample was made of peripheral blood. The receptor was isolated from a woman aged 25-40 years who had recovered from COVID-19. In nucleotides, the sequence is TGCAGCGTCGGACAGGGTAGCGACGAGCAGTACTTC. This translates into CSVGQGSDEQYF.